The TCR beta chain under discussion was sequenced for a study of T cell responses to AZD1222 COVID-19 vaccine. Here immunoSEQ multiplex PCR was the method, and the copy in TCRdb shows in-frame clones only, minus some. The sample holds some 170,000 clones; about 92% are singletons and the top ten take approximately 0.98%. The material sequenced was peripheral blood, taken 28 days after the second AZD1222 dose. The sequence was obtained from an adult who received the AZD1222 COVID-19 vaccine.

CDR3 region: CASSQDRDSTDTQYF. CDR3 DNA sequence: TGCGCCAGCAGCCAAGACCGGGACAGCACAGATACGCAGTATTTT. The V and J genes are TRBV4-1 and TRBJ2-3; D might be TRBD1 or TRBD2, each matching 5 bases. V lost 0 bases, J lost 0 bases, and 7 bases lay in between. The CDR3 is 15 amino acids. Germline CDR1 reads MGHRA; CDR2 reads YSYEKL.